One and the same sample provided the 14 T cell receptor beta chains below, sequenced in a study of cytomegalovirus exposure and HLA in healthy donors. Amplification used 60 Vbeta primers and 13 Jbeta primers. This table comes from immunoSEQ multiplex PCR, and its TCRdb copy is limited to in-frame clones, with some not included. The top ten hold 2.5% to 3% of the sample, which has just under 150,000 clones, roughly 80% seen once. Sequencing input: PBMCs. These receptors originate from a woman in her thirties in good health and CMV-seronegative.

The DNA of the CDR3 is TGTGCCAGCAGTGAATTGGAAGGGGCTAGCGGCACCTACGAGCAGTACTTC. This sequence encodes CASSELEGASGTYEQYF. The chain is built from TRBV2 and TRBJ2-7; TRBD2 matches at 7 bases. J gave up 2 bases and V 2 bases, and 12 bases lay outside the gene matches. The V gene's germline CDR1 is SNHLY and CDR2 FYNNEI. There are 17 residues in the CDR3.

The chain has TRBV6-5 and TRBJ2-2; tentatively, D is TRBD2 (5 bases). The CDR3 is 13 amino acids. The V gene lost 5 bases and the J gene lost 7 bases, with 11 bases spanning the gap. CDR1 is MNHEY, CDR2 SVGAGI, per germline. The CDR3 protein is CASSTWSGGELFF. In DNA, the CDR3 is TGTGCCAGCAGTACCTGGAGCGGCGGGGAGCTGTTTTTT.

The rearrangement uses TRBV7-6 and TRBJ1-2, with D possibly TRBD1 on 6 matching bases. The V gene lost 5 bases and the J gene lost 1 base, with 20 bases spanning the gap. The length of the CDR3 is 17 residues. Germline CDR1 SGHVS, CDR2 FNYEAQ. The CDR3 is CASSIQGARAFNYGYTF. The CDR3 DNA follows: TGTGCCAGCAGCATACAGGGAGCAAGGGCCTTTAACTATGGCTACACCTTC. Supplemented by reference TRBV7-6 and TRBJ1-2, the full variable domain reads GAGVSQSPRYKVTKRGQDVALRCDPISGHVSLYWYRQALGQGPEFLTYFNYEAQQDKSGLPNDRFSAERPEGSISTLTIQRTEQRDSAMYRCASSIQGARAFNYGYTFGSGTRLTVV.

The chain carries TRBV4-1 and TRBJ2-2, with 8 bases matching TRBD1. Germline loops: CDR1 MGHRA, CDR2 YSYEKL. There are 13 residues in the CDR3. V was pared by 3 bases and J by 7 bases, with 1 base of the junction left unmatched. CDR3 bases: TGCGCCAGCAGCCAGGGGACAGGCGGGGAGCTGTTTTTT. Translated: CASSQGTGGELFF.

The J gene is TRBJ1-2, the V gene TRBV4-3; D not certain. V was pared by 0 bases and J by 3 bases, with 14 bases between. CDR3 size: 16 residues. Germline loops: CDR1 LGHNA, CDR2 YSLEER. CDR3 residues: CASSQEPQLMHYGYTF. The CDR3 DNA sequence: TGCGCCAGCAGCCAAGAACCACAGTTAATGCACTATGGCTACACCTTC.

This clone was seen a handful of times. The chain recombines TRBV2 with TRBJ2-7, with D possibly TRBD2 on 6 matching bases. Germline CDR1 reads SNHLY; CDR2 reads FYNNEI. Between the trimmed V and J ends, which lost 1 base and 2 bases, there was a span of 15 bases. This CDR3 has 16 amino acids. The CDR3 nucleotides are TGTGCCAGCAGTGAAGTCCGAGCGGGCGGAACCTACGAGCAGTACTTC. It translates to CASSEVRAGGTYEQYF. Filled out from reference TRBV2 and TRBJ2-7, the complete variable domain reads EPEVTQTPSHQVTQMGQEVILRCVPISNHLYFYWYRQILGQKVEFLVSFYNNEISEKSEIFDDQFSVERPDGSNFTLKIRSTKLEDSAMYFCASSEVRAGGTYEQYFGPGTRLTVT.

The gene calls are TRBV7-2 and TRBJ1-1; possibly TRBD1 for D (5 bases). Trimming removed 1 base at V and 5 bases at J, with 14 bases between. Germline V gene sequence: CDR1 SGHTA, CDR2 FQGNSA. The CDR3 runs 15 residues. The CDR3, as DNA: TGTGCCAGCAGCTTAGGGGGGGTCGGAAATACTGAAGCTTTCTTT. It translates to CASSLGGVGNTEAFF.

This sequence joins TRBV9 and TRBJ2-2; 8 nucleotides line up with TRBD2. This CDR3 has 17 amino acids. Germline loops: CDR1 SGDLS, CDR2 YYNGEE. V gave up 3 bases and J gave up 4 bases; unmatched junction bases: 11. The CDR3 nucleotides read TGTGCCAGCAGCGGGACGGCGGGAGGCCGGGGCACCGGGGAGCTGTTTTTT. Translation gives CASSGTAGGRGTGELFF.

V is TRBV28 and J is TRBJ2-3, with 10 bases lining up with TRBD2. J lost 3 bases, V lost 5 bases, and 17 bases had no gene match. The CDR3 spans 19 residues. Germline CDR1 is MDHEN and CDR2 is SYDVKM. The CDR3 reads CASSPPTTPLAGVTDTQYF. The CDR3 nucleotides are TGTGCCAGCAGTCCACCCACTACCCCCCTAGCGGGAGTTACAGATACGCAGTATTTT. Looking up the rest from reference TRBV28 and TRBJ2-3 gives the full variable domain: DVKVTQSSRYLVKRTGEKVFLECVQDMDHENMFWYRQDPGLGLRLIYFSYDVKMKEKGDIPEGYSVSREKKERFSLILESASTNQTSMYLCASSPPTTPLAGVTDTQYFGPGTRLTVL.

This chain joins TRBV28 and TRBJ1-1; 11 bases align to TRBD1. Germline V gene lookup returns CDR1 MDHEN and CDR2 SYDVKM. V gave up 4 bases and J gave up 12 bases; unmatched junction bases: 4. The CDR3 loop spans 12 amino acids. CDR3 residues: CASSWDRGVTFF. The CDR3 DNA reads as TGTGCCAGCAGTTGGGACAGGGGGGTTACTTTCTTT.

This clone is a singleton in its sample. V usage is TRBV29-1 and J usage is TRBJ2-5, with TRBD2 matching over 11 bases. The CDR3 totals 14 residues. V shed 3 bases and J 4 bases; nucleotides not matched to a gene: 4. Looked up from germline, CDR1 is SQVTM and CDR2 is ANQGSEA. The CDR3 protein is CSVDSGGAAETQYF. CDR3 DNA sequence: TGCAGCGTTGATAGCGGGGGGGCCGCAGAGACCCAGTACTTC.

This clone was recorded only once. The chain links TRBV5-3 to TRBJ1-4; D unresolved. TRBV5-3 falls under the ORF class, with uncertain function. The V end lost 8 bases, the J end lost 7 bases, and 15 bases lay between the germline ends. This CDR3 is built from 13 residues. The CDR3 DNA reads TGTGCCAGGACTAGGCAGGAAGTTGAAAAACTGTTTTTT. It translates to CARTRQEVEKLFF.

The chain combines TRBV2 with TRBJ1-1; maybe TRBD1 (5 bases). The CDR3 covers 13 residues. V gave up 5 bases and J gave up 10 bases, with 17 bases separating them. Germline V gene lookup returns CDR1 SNHLY and CDR2 FYNNEI. The CDR3 protein is CASSSGTGRGAFF. CDR3 DNA sequence: TGTGCCAGCAGTTCCGGGACGGGGAGGGGAGCTTTCTTT.

The chain combines TRBV6-6 with TRBJ2-1, with 11 bases matching TRBD2. There are 14 residues in the CDR3. CDR1 is MNHNY and CDR2 is SVGAGI in the germline V gene (reference sequence). The trim removed 7 bases at V and 4 bases at J, leaving 3 bases unmatched. The CDR3 nucleotides are TGTGCCAGCACCCCTAGCGGGGGGTACAATGAGCAGTTCTTC. It codes for CASTPSGGYNEQFF.